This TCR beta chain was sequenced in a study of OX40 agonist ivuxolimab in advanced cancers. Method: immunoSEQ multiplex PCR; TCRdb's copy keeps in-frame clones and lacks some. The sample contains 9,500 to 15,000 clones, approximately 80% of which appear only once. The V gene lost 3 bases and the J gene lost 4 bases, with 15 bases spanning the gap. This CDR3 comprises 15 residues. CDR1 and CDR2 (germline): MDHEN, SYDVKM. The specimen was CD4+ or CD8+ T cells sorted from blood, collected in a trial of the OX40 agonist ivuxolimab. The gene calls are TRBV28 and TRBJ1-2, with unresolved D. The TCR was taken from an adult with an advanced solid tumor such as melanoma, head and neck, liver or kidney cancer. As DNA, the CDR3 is TGTGCCAGCAGTTTTATCCCTGATAATATCTATGGCTACACCTTC. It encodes CASSFIPDNIYGYTF.